The entry below gives a single T cell receptor beta chain sequence along with its context. The antigen this receptor binds is unknown. Base quality data are lacking; no much larger clone is found one base away. Libraries were constructed by PCR. TCR sequencing of DNA from cultured CD4+ T cells used the Oncomine TCR Beta short-read assay at the Johns Hopkins FTIC core. The QIAamp micro DNA kit was used to extract genomic DNA from the cultured CD4+ T cells. Oncomine TCR Beta libraries from cultured CD4+ T cells were pooled with unique dual indexes and sequenced on an Illumina iSeq 100. The authors' pipeline ran thus. Non-productive sequences were filtered out, and CDR3s that did not start with C, did not end with F or W, or were shorter than 7 amino acids were discarded. Antigen-specific clonotypes were identified with the MANAFEST web application by comparing peptide-stimulated wells with reference and other culture wells. For a clone to be called positive, the clone needed an FDR below 0.05, an odds ratio above 5, and a productive frequency above 0.1% in at least two of three replicate wells. Clonotypes that were significantly expanded in both SARS-CoV-2 spike wells and at least one common cold coronavirus spike condition were defined as cross-reactive. Levenshtein distances (stringdist) and unrooted phylogenetic trees (ape) in R version 3.6.1 were used to assess CDR3 homology. TCRdb redid the processing of the public reads, applying fastp at Q25 and MiXCR, and retained in-frame beta chains. Each CDR3 protein gets just one entry, which takes the most common genes and DNA from the rows behind it. TCRdb's processing, not the authors' own work, is the source of the V and J calls. The table for this sample lists fewer than 9,500 distinct CDR3 sequences; 30% to 35% of them were counted only once. The ten largest clones capture 25% to 35% of the sample.

These data come from a study of vaccination and CD4 T cells after COVID-19 (dated by TCRdb to between 2021 and 2022). Concerning the study at large: Six males and four females were included in the convalescent cohort, with two Hispanic individuals, seven Caucasians, two Asians and one multiracial person represented. The cultures were stimulated with overlapping spike peptide pools from SARS-CoV-2 and from the common cold coronaviruses HCoV-NL63, HCoV-OC43 and HCoV-229E. Participants got two doses of the Pfizer-BioNTech BNT162b2 vaccine (n=8) or two doses of the Moderna mRNA-1273 vaccine (n=2). In an earlier paper using these donors, memory CD4+ T cell crossreactivity between SARS-CoV-2 and common cold coronavirus spike proteins was assessed at the TCR clonotype level. Post-COVID blood samples were collected from convalescent patients a median of approximately 100 days after diagnosis, with a range of roughly 35 to 180 days. In under 13 COVID-19 convalescent patients and a handful of infection-naive healthy vaccine recipients, researchers compared the spike-specific CD4+ TCR repertoire from before mRNA vaccination with the repertoire from after. As controls, cultures received a CEFX viral epitope pool (the positive control), an HIV-1 Nef peptide pool (the negative control), or no peptide at all. Post-vaccine blood samples were obtained a median of about 70 days after the second vaccine dose, with a range of about 12 to 241 days.

V loses 0 bases, J loses 4 bases, and the germline ends lie 31 bases apart. CDR1 and CDR2, per the germline V gene (reference sequence), are DFQATT and SNEGSKA. Reading from cysteine to phenylalanine, the CDR3 counts 21 amino acids. The retained sequence is limited to the CDR3, 63 bases, with the frame set at the first base. The treatment or condition tag for this specimen amounts to: approximately 9-day PBMC culture with coronavirus spike peptide pools or control peptides (ViraFEST assay). CD4+ T cells from unexposed donors were collected before the COVID-19 pandemic (2011-2018). The ViraFEST assay was used in the study, in which antigen-specific T cells were expanded with peptide pools and expanded clonotypes were subsequently identified by TCR sequencing. Each well held 2 million to 2.5 million PBMCs cultured with roughly 9.2 ug/ml peptide pools in IMDM containing roughly 4.7% human AB serum and around 10 IU/ml IL-2. Half of the culture medium was replaced with fresh IL-2-containing medium on days 3 and 7. After around 10 days of culture, CD4+ T cells were isolated by negative selection with the EasySep CD4+ T cell isolation kit. As cell numbers permitted, CD4+ T cells from unexposed donors were tested for reactivity to SARS-CoV-2 S and N and to four common cold coronavirus spike pools. PBMCs were separated from whole blood using Ficoll-Paque Plus gradient centrifugation and then either used fresh or cryopreserved at -140C. In general, triplicate wells were set up for every culture condition. Leukapheresis product for the unexposed donors was purchased commercially.

General conclusions and limits of the study: In convalescent patients, a median around 86% of post-vaccine SARS-CoV-2-reactive clones were detected only after vaccination, and vaccine-specific priming was suggested by this finding. The median count of SARS-CoV-2-reactive clonotypes went up from around 20 after infection to a few dozen after vaccination, although the change was not significant. Nearly all vaccine-specific clones in convalescent patients (304 of 307) were mono-reactive for SARS-CoV-2 spike rather than cross-reactive with common cold coronaviruses. The study included relatively few convalescent patients and did not analyze early timepoints after natural infection.

Recombination joined TRBV20-1 with TRBJ1-5; TRBD1 might be the D gene, on 6 matching bases. The receptor was derived from a human donor in good health. The sample consisted of CD4+ T cells from blood, cultured in vitro. The base sequence is TGCAGTGCTAGAGATTTCGGCGACCCCGTCTACAGGGAGGAGCGAAATCAGCCCCAGCATTTT. This codes for CSARDFGDPVYREERNQPQHF.